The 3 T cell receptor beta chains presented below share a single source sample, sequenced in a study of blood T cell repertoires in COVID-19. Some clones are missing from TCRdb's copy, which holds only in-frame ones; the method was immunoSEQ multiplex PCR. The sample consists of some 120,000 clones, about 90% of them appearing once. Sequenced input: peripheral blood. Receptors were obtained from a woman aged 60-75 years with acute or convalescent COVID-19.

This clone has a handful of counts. CDR3 sequence reads: CASSELAGQYNEQFF. CDR3 DNA: TGTGCCAGCAGCGAACTAGCGGGACAATACAATGAGCAGTTCTTC. This rearrangement joins TRBV14 to TRBJ2-1; 10 nucleotides line up with TRBD2. Trimming took 5 bases from V and 4 from J; bases not matched to a gene: 5. CDR1 is SGHDN and CDR2 is FVKESK in the germline V gene. There are 15 residues in the CDR3.

CDR3 coding DNA: TGTGCCAGCACCCTGGCGCAGGCTAACACTGAAGCTTTCTTT. It codes for CASTLAQANTEAFF. The chain carries TRBV6-5 and TRBJ1-1; D unresolved. The germline V gene has CDR1 MNHEY and CDR2 SVGAGI. The CDR3 sequence is 14 residues long. The ends were cut back, 7 bases at V and 2 bases at J, with 14 bases in the middle.

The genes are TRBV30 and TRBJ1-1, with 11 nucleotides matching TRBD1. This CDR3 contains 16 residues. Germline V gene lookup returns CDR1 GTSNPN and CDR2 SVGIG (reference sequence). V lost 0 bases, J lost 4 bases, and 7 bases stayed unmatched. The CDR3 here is CAWSVWTGGSFTEAFF. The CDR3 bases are TGTGCCTGGAGTGTTTGGACAGGGGGCTCGTTCACTGAAGCTTTCTTT.